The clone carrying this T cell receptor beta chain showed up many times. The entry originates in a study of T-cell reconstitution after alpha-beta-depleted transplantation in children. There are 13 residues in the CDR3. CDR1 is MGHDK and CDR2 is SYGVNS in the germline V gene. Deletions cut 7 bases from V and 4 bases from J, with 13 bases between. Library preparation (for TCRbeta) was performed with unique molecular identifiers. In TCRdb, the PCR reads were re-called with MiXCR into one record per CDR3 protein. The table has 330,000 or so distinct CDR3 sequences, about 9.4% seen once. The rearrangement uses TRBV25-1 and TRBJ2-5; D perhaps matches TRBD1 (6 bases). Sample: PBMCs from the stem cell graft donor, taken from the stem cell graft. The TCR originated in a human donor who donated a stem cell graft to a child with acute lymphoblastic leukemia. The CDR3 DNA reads TGTGCCAGCAAGGCTACAGGGAGAGAGACCCAGTACTTC. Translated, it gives CASKATGRETQYF.